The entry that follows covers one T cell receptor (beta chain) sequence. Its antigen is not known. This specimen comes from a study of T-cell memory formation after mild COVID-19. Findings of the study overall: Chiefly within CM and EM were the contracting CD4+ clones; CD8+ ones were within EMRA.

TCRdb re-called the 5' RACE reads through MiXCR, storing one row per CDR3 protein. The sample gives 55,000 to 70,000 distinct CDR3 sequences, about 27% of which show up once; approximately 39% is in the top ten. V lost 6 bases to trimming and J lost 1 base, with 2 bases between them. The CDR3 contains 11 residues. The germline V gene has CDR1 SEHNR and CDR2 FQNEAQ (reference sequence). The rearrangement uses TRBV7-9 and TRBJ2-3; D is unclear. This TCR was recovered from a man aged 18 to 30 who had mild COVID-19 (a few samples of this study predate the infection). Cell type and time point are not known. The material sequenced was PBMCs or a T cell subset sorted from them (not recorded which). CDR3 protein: CASRGTDTQYF. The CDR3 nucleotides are TGTGCCAGCAGAGGCACAGATACGCAGTATTTT.